Each of the 28 T cell receptor beta chains below was sequenced from the same sample in a study of regulatory T cells in long-lasting Graves disease (dated by TCRdb to about 2021). The meaning of the sample's time point label: newly diagnosed GD, antithyroid drugs for less than 3 months. For both TCR sequencing and RNA sequencing, RNA was extracted from PBMCs using TRIzol. To prepare the library, multiplex PCR was applied. The data were produced on an Illumina HiSeq 4000. iRepertoire HTBI primers and Arm-PCR amplification of CDR3 regions were used to construct TCR beta libraries. The raw public data were reprocessed by TCRdb itself: fastp quality trimming at Q25, MiXCR clonotype calling, in-frame beta chains only. Rows with one shared CDR3 protein collapse into an entry with the most common genes and DNA. Present in this sample are over 350,000 distinct CDR3 sequences, 14% to 15% of which were seen just once. Of the sample, about 7.8% falls within the top ten clones.

The same sample was also used in a study of T cells in Graves' hyperthyroidism and ophthalmopathy.

This specimen consisted of peripheral blood mononuclear cells (PBMCs), obtained at new diagnosis, from a patient treated with antithyroid drugs. Receptor source: a woman aged 40-49 years with Graves disease. Donor details come from another sample of the same person, matched by shared clones.

The table lists this clonotype with a few counts. The chain carries TRBV19 and TRBJ1-1, with D unclear. Per the germline V gene, CDR1 is LNHDA and CDR2 is SQIVND (reference sequence). Trimming pared 5 bases from V and 10 bases from J, leaving 20 bases between. This CDR3 is built from 14 residues. The CDR3 here is CASSPLGGRSAAFF. The CDR3 region has the DNA TGTGCCAGTAGTCCCCTGGGCGGGCGAAGTGCAGCTTTCTTT.

This clonotype was counted ten times or more. The J gene is TRBJ2-2, the V gene TRBV11-3; 7 positions agree with TRBD1. Germline V gene data show CDR1 as SGHNT and CDR2 as YENEEA. The CDR3 runs 15 residues. The V segment lost 5 bases and the J segment 6 bases; nucleotides outside the gene matches: 9. The CDR3 DNA follows: TGTGCCAGCAGCAAAGAGAGGGGGCGCGCCGGGGAGCTGTTTTTT. Translated: CASSKERGRAGELFF.

This clonotype was found a few times. The chain couples TRBV9 to TRBJ1-4; 7 bases fit TRBD1. CDR3 length equals 15 residues. Germline CDR1 is SGDLS and CDR2 is YYNGEE. With 4 bases clipped from V and 6 bases from J, the junction kept 9 bases outside the gene matches. The CDR3 coding sequence is TGTGCCAGCAGCTCCCCCAGGGGGAAGGATGAAAAACTGTTTTTT. It translates to CASSSPRGKDEKLFF.

This clonotype was counted ten times or more. The chain joins TRBV19 to TRBJ2-7, with D possibly TRBD2 on 6 matching bases. The V end lost 3 bases, the J end lost 1 base, and 10 bases lay between the germline ends. Looked up from germline, CDR1 is LNHDA and CDR2 is SQIVND (reference sequence). This CDR3 is built from 14 residues. DNA for the CDR3: TGTGCCAGTAGTATTTCGGGGGAATCCTACGAGCAGTACTTC. Its translation: CASSISGESYEQYF.

This clonotype was observed at least ten times. V usage is TRBV27 and J usage is TRBJ2-7; 9 bases map to TRBD1. The V gene's germline CDR1 is MNHEY and CDR2 SMNVEV (reference sequence). This CDR3 has 14 amino acids. Trimming took 5 bases from V and 0 from J; bases not matched to a gene: 2. CDR3 nucleotide sequence: TGTGCCAGCAGTACAGGGGGCAGCTCCTACGAGCAGTACTTC. Its translation is CASSTGGSSYEQYF.

J is TRBJ1-5 and V is TRBV2; TRBD1 matches 9 bases. The CDR3 is made up of 17 amino acids. Germline CDR1 and CDR2: SNHLY and FYNNEI. Trimming took 6 bases from V and 0 from J; bases not matched to a gene: 9. The DNA of the CDR3 is TGTGCCAGCAGCATGGACAGGGGAGATTATAGCAATCAGCCCCAGCATTTT. As protein: CASSMDRGDYSNQPQHF.

This clonotype was seen only a few times. The V gene is TRBV3-1, the J gene TRBJ2-1; D ambiguous. The CDR3 length is 13 residues. The V gene lost 4 bases and the J gene lost 3 bases, with 7 bases spanning the gap. Per germline, CDR1 LGHDT and CDR2 YNNKEL (reference sequence). CDR3 amino acids: CASSPRLYNEQFF. The CDR3, as DNA: TGTGCCAGCAGCCCCCGACTCTACAATGAGCAGTTCTTC.

This clonotype was seen many times. This chain joins TRBV12-3 or TRBV12-4 and TRBJ1-2; D is possibly TRBD1 (6 bases). The ends were cut back, 4 bases at V and 8 bases at J, with 14 bases in the middle. There are 13 residues in the CDR3. CDR3 nucleotides: TGTGCCAGCAGTTCAGAGACAGGTTCGGGCTACACCTTC. This encodes CASSSETGSGYTF.

This clonotype was counted ten times or more. This rearrangement joins TRBV2 to TRBJ1-5; 8 bases fit TRBD1. Germline CDR1 is SNHLY and CDR2 is FYNNEI. V lost 7 bases and J lost 4; bases outside the gene matches: 6. The CDR3 is 14 residues long. CDR3 bases: TGTGCCAGCACTGCAGGGGGCCGGAATCAGCCCCAGCATTTT. Protein sequence: CASTAGGRNQPQHF.

This clonotype was seen repeatedly, ten times or more. The gene calls are TRBV7-8 and TRBJ2-1; D is uncertain. The V end lost 5 bases, the J end lost 0 bases, and 17 bases lay between the germline ends. The CDR3 totals 17 residues. Germline values: CDR1 SGHVS, CDR2 FQNEAQ. The CDR3 DNA sequence: TGTGCCAGCAGCGACACTTCGGCGGCGAACTCCTACAATGAGCAGTTCTTC. Residues: CASSDTSAANSYNEQFF.

Many counts were recorded for this clonotype. The chain links TRBV7-2 to TRBJ2-3; perhaps TRBD2 as D (5 bases). Per the germline V gene, CDR1 is SGHTA and CDR2 is FQGNSA. The CDR3 spans 16 residues. V was clipped by 1 base and J by 6 bases, with 17 bases between them. CDR3 residues: CASSLERGARGDTQYF. CDR3 nucleotide sequence: TGTGCCAGCAGCTTAGAACGCGGAGCGAGAGGGGATACGCAGTATTTT.

The chain employs TRBV12-5 and TRBJ2-5; D gene ambiguous. Germline CDR1 is LGHNT and CDR2 is FRNRAP. Trimming removed 1 base from V and 4 bases from J, with 7 bases in between. This CDR3 region has 13 residues. The CDR3 nucleotides read TGTGCTAGTGGTTTGGGGTCCGGAGAGACCCAGTACTTC. Protein: CASGLGSGETQYF.

This clonotype came up a few times. V usage is TRBV24-1 and J usage is TRBJ2-2; D might be TRBD1 (6 bases). Trimming took off 6 bases at V and 2 bases at J, with 12 bases between the two ends. CDR3 length: 15 amino acids. Germline V gene lookup returns CDR1 KGHDR and CDR2 SFDVKD. CDR3 residues: CATSKDRANTGELFF. In DNA, the CDR3 is TGTGCCACCAGTAAGGACAGAGCAAACACCGGGGAGCTGTTTTTT.

This clonotype was counted between two and nine times. The J gene is TRBJ1-5, the V gene TRBV7-2, with 12 nucleotides matching TRBD1. Trimming cost V 4 bases and J 2 bases; bases outside gene matches: 6. Germline CDR1 is SGHTA and CDR2 is FQGNSA. The length of the CDR3 is 17 residues. Written as DNA, the CDR3 is TGTGCCAGCAGCTGGGGACAGGGGGCTGGGGGCAATCAGCCCCAGCATTTT. Translating it yields CASSWGQGAGGNQPQHF.

This clonotype was observed many times. CDR3 protein: CASSLAEIQQETQYF. The DNA for the CDR3 is TGTGCCAGCAGCTTAGCGGAGATCCAACAAGAGACCCAGTACTTC. The chain links TRBV7-8 to TRBJ2-5; no firm D call. CDR3 size: 15 residues. V dropped 0 bases and J dropped 2 bases, with 10 bases sitting between them. The germline V gene encodes CDR1 SGHVS and CDR2 FQNEAQ.

The rearrangement links TRBV29-1 to TRBJ1-1; D gene unclear. Per germline, CDR1 SQVTM and CDR2 ANQGSEA. CDR3 length equals 14 residues. V was shortened by 7 bases and J by 3 bases, with 18 bases between the two germline ends. The CDR3 is CSAPRGGGDTEAFF. Here the CDR3 DNA reads TGCAGCGCCCCCCGGGGTGGTGGCGACACTGAAGCTTTCTTT.

The chain joins TRBV20-1 to TRBJ2-2; 15 bases fit TRBD2. Germline-derived CDR1 and CDR2 are DFQATT and SNEGSKA (reference sequence). The CDR3 is 15 residues long. V trimming: 4 bases; J trimming: 5 bases; junction bases outside the gene matches: 2. In DNA form, the CDR3 reads TGCAGTGCTAAGGGACTAGCGGGAGGTACCGGGGAGCTGTTTTTT. It specifies CSAKGLAGGTGELFF.

This clonotype appeared a few times. The junction departs from the called germline gene at one end, perhaps through a read error. V and J are TRBV19 and TRBJ2-3; D unresolved. CDR1 LNHDA and CDR2 SQIVND come from the germline V gene (reference sequence). This CDR3 has 14 amino acids. CDR3: CASSIGGVEDTQYF. DNA for the CDR3: TGTGCCAGTAGTATCGGCGGTGTGGAAGATACACAGTATTTT.

This clonotype showed up many times. J is TRBJ2-3 and V is TRBV2; 10 bases align to TRBD2. The V and J ends lost 11 bases and 6 bases, in that order; junction bases with no gene match: 11. This CDR3 is built from 14 residues. In germline, CDR1 is SNHLY, CDR2 FYNNEI. In DNA, the CDR3 is TGTGCCGGACGGGCTAGCGGGAGTGTCGATACGCAGTATTTT. Translated, it gives CAGRASGSVDTQYF.

There are many counts of this clonotype. This chain joins TRBV20-1 and TRBJ2-7, with D possibly TRBD2 on 6 matching bases. CDR3 length equals 13 residues. Germline V gene lookup returns CDR1 DFQATT and CDR2 SNEGSKA (reference sequence). V lost 1 base, J lost 1 base, and 8 bases lay in between. CDR3 residues: CSARGAGSYEQYF. The DNA of the CDR3 is TGCAGTGCTAGAGGGGCGGGATCCTACGAGCAGTACTTC.

This clonotype was found a few times. The gene calls are TRBV20-1 and TRBJ2-3; 8 positions agree with TRBD2. Germline V gene lookup returns CDR1 DFQATT and CDR2 SNEGSKA (reference sequence). V dropped 0 bases and J dropped 5; count of bases not matched to a gene: 4. This CDR3 comprises 14 residues. The CDR3: CSAREAGAGDTQYF. The CDR3 DNA reads as TGCAGTGCTAGAGAAGCGGGAGCAGGAGATACGCAGTATTTT.

This clonotype was recorded many times. The CDR3 region is CASSSGDRTATGELFF. CDR3 in DNA: TGCGCCAGCAGCTCTGGTGACAGGACAGCCACCGGGGAGCTGTTTTTT. The gene calls are TRBV5-1 and TRBJ2-2, with TRBD1 as a possible D gene (6 bases). V was shortened by 3 bases and J by 4 bases, with 16 bases between the two germline ends. CDR3 length equals 16 residues. Germline lookup yields CDR1 SGHRS and CDR2 YFSETQ.

In its sample, this clonotype was seen many times. This rearrangement joins TRBV28 to TRBJ1-2; the match to TRBD1 covers 7 bases. The CDR3 runs 15 residues. Trimming removed 2 bases from V and 6 bases from J; junction bases left unmatched: 9. Germline CDR1 reads MDHEN; CDR2 reads SYDVKM. The DNA for the CDR3 is TGTGCCAGCAGTTTACGAGGGGGCCTGAATCATGGCTACACCTTC. It translates to CASSLRGGLNHGYTF.

The chain uses TRBV4-1 and TRBJ2-1, with D possibly matching TRBD1 (6 bases). V was cut by 0 bases and J by 5 bases, with 17 bases left in between. In germline, CDR1 is MGHRA, CDR2 YSYEKL. This CDR3 has 17 residues. The CDR3 sequence: CASSQDPPGQADNEQFF. DNA for the CDR3: TGCGCCAGCAGCCAAGACCCCCCGGGACAAGCTGACAATGAGCAGTTCTTC.

This clonotype was picked up a small number of times. The junction does not match germline at one end; this may be a read error. The V call is TRBV30, the J call TRBJ2-1; 11 bases align to TRBD2. Germline V CDR1 and CDR2: GTSNPN, SVGIG (reference sequence). The CDR3 spans 14 residues. CDR3 DNA: TGTGCCTTGACCGGGACTAGCGGATACAATGAGCAGCTCTTC. This gives the protein CALTGTSGYNEQLF.

V is TRBV11-2 and J is TRBJ2-1; 9 bases align to TRBD1. In germline, CDR1 is SGHAT, CDR2 FQNNGV. The CDR3 has 16 amino acids. Trimming removed 3 bases from V and 5 bases from J; junction bases left unmatched: 8. CDR3 sequence (DNA): TGTGCCAGCAGCTTCCCCCGGGACAGGGAAGACAATGAGCAGTTCTTC. It encodes CASSFPRDREDNEQFF.

This clonotype was seen ten or more times. The chain joins TRBV20-1 to TRBJ2-7; D gene unclear. Looked up from germline, CDR1 is DFQATT and CDR2 is SNEGSKA (reference sequence). This CDR3 contains 15 residues. CDR3 loop: CSALVGIPPSYEQYF. DNA of the CDR3: TGCAGCGCTCTCGTTGGGATCCCACCATCCTACGAGCAGTACTTC.

This clonotype was seen only a few times. The chain recombines TRBV20-1 with TRBJ2-1; a weak D match, TRBD2 (6 bases). The germline V and J ends were trimmed by 4 bases and 2 bases, with 12 bases remaining between them. CDR3 length: 14 residues. Per germline, CDR1 DFQATT and CDR2 SNEGSKA (reference sequence). In DNA form, the CDR3 reads TGCAGTGCTAATATCGCGGGAACCTACAATGAGCAGTTCTTC. Its protein product is CSANIAGTYNEQFF.